One and the same sample provided the 27 T cell receptor beta chains below, sequenced in a study of CD8 T cells in ankylosing spondylitis (dated by TCRdb to 2016 to 2017). Libraries came from 5' RACE. Sequenced on an Illumina HiSeq 2500. TCRdb handled the public reads itself, with Q25 trimming in fastp and clone calling in MiXCR, and kept productive beta chains. Rows are combined by CDR3 protein, so each entry shows the most common genes and DNA. A total of just under 350,000 distinct CDR3 sequences appear in this sample, over 12% of them only once. The ten largest clonotypes hold about 1.1% of the sample. The sequenced material came from blood, either unsorted or a sorted T cell fraction (not recorded which). These receptors were taken from a male donor with ankylosing spondylitis or in good health (not recorded which).

This clonotype was seen a handful of times. The rearrangement joins TRBV18 to TRBJ2-7, with 9 nucleotides matching TRBD2. The CDR3 contains 17 residues. Germline loops: CDR1 KGHSH, CDR2 LQKENI. With V trimmed by 0 bases and J by 4 bases, 10 bases remained unmatched. This CDR3 is CASSPPVLSGRFYEQYF. The CDR3 DNA follows: TGTGCCAGCTCACCACCGGTACTAAGCGGGAGGTTTTACGAGCAGTACTTC.

The CDR3: CGTGRADQPQHF. In DNA form, the CDR3 reads TGCGGAACAGGGAGGGCCGATCAGCCCCAGCATTTT. The rearrangement joins TRBV20-1 to TRBJ1-5; a weak D match, TRBD1 (6 bases). CDR3 length equals 12 residues. Germline lookup yields CDR1 DFQATT and CDR2 SNEGSKA (reference sequence).

The J gene is TRBJ1-2, the V gene TRBV12-3 or TRBV12-4, with D hard to call. This CDR3 contains 15 residues. V lost 6 bases to trimming and J lost 4 bases, with 18 bases between them. The CDR3 is CASSLTLFTPYGYTF. The CDR3, as DNA: TGTGCCAGCAGCCTCACTCTCTTTACCCCCTATGGCTACACCTTC.

This clonotype was seen only a few times. CDR3 bases: TGCAGCCTCTCGACAGACAATGAGCAGTTCTTC. Translation: CSLSTDNEQFF. The rearrangement links TRBV20-1 to TRBJ2-1; maybe TRBD1 (5 bases). This CDR3 is 11 amino acids long. Germline V gives CDR1 DFQATT, CDR2 SNEGSKA (reference sequence).

In its sample, this clonotype was seen a few times. This chain links TRBV5-1 with TRBJ2-5, with D maybe TRBD1 (6 bases). Germline values: CDR1 SGHRS, CDR2 YFSETQ. This CDR3 has 15 residues. V lost 0 bases and J lost 5, with 14 bases in between. CDR3 residues: CASSLDLQGRETQYF. In DNA form, the CDR3 reads TGCGCCAGCAGCTTGGATTTACAGGGAAGGGAGACCCAGTACTTC.

A note on this clonotype: This could be a read error, since a much larger clone is one nucleotide away. The CDR3 sequence is CASSLMNEQFF. CDR3 nucleotides: TGTGCCAGCAGCTTGATGAATGAGCAGTTCTTC. V gene TRBV7-9 combines with J gene TRBJ2-1; D is unclear. Germline assignment: CDR1 SEHNR and CDR2 FQNEAQ (reference sequence). This CDR3 region has 11 residues. The V end lost 3 bases, the J end lost 7 bases, and 4 bases lay between the germline ends.

This clonotype was seen a few times. The CDR3 sequence: CASRGGMGGELFF. CDR3 bases: TGTGCCAGCCGGGGGGGCATGGGCGGGGAGCTGTTTTTT. This chain uses TRBV7-2 with TRBJ2-2; 8 bases align to TRBD2. CDR1 and CDR2 from the germline V gene are SGHTA and FQGNSA. CDR3 length equals 13 residues. Losses at the gene ends were 8 bases for V and 7 bases for J; bases not matched to a gene: 6.

V and J are TRBV5-1 and TRBJ1-1; D may be TRBD1 (5 bases). Trimming pared 6 bases from V and 0 bases from J, leaving 15 bases between. Germline loops: CDR1 SGHRS, CDR2 YFSETQ. The CDR3 length is 15 residues. The CDR3 nucleotides are TGCGCCAGCAAAAATGGGGCAGAAATGAACACTGAAGCTTTCTTT. Translation gives CASKNGAEMNTEAFF.

CDR3 protein: CASSFTVIGGYTF. The CDR3 coding sequence is TGCGCCAGCAGCTTTACGGTGATCGGGGGCTACACCTTC. The rearrangement links TRBV5-1 to TRBJ1-2; D call uncertain. CDR1 is SGHRS, CDR2 YFSETQ, per germline. The V and J ends lost 2 bases and 8 bases respectively, with 13 bases between them. The CDR3 contains 13 residues.

A few counts support this clonotype. V gene TRBV19 combines with J gene TRBJ1-1, with D possibly being TRBD1 (5 bases). Trimming took 9 bases from V and 6 from J, leaving 14 bases between them. Germline V gene sequence: CDR1 LNHDA, CDR2 SQIVND (reference sequence). The CDR3 is made up of 12 amino acids. CDR3: CASRRVGAEAFF. The CDR3 DNA reads as TGTGCCAGCCGCAGGGTTGGTGCTGAAGCTTTCTTT. Based on the CDR3 plus reference TRBV19 and TRBJ1-1, the full variable domain is DGGITQSPKYLFRKEGQNVTLSCEQNLNHDAMYWYRQDPGQGLRLIYYSQIVNDFQKGDIAEGYSVSREKKESFPLTVTSAQKNPTAFYLCASRRVGAEAFFGQGTRLTVV.

V and J are TRBV5-5 and TRBJ2-7; 8 bases line up with TRBD1. Germline CDR1 is SGHKS and CDR2 is YYEKEE (reference sequence). The V segment lost 4 bases and the J segment 4 bases; nucleotides outside the gene matches: 13. The CDR3 has 16 residues. The CDR3 sequence: CASSPPGQGGFYEQYF. CDR3 in DNA: TGTGCCAGCAGCCCCCCTGGACAGGGAGGATTTTACGAGCAGTACTTC.

This clonotype was observed a few times. This chain joins TRBV4-1 and TRBJ2-1; D uncertain. Looked up from germline, CDR1 is MGHRA and CDR2 is YSYEKL. The CDR3 loop spans 16 amino acids. Between the trimmed V and J ends, which lost 8 bases and 0 bases, there was a span of 17 bases. The chain's CDR3 is CASGLYSWSSYNEQFF. As DNA, the CDR3 is TGCGCCAGCGGCCTTTATAGTTGGAGCTCCTACAATGAGCAGTTCTTC.

The sample holds many counts of this clonotype. The chain carries TRBV12-3 or TRBV12-4 and TRBJ1-1, with no clear D. This CDR3 contains 12 residues. The V end lost 6 bases, the J end lost 3 bases, and 8 bases lay between the germline ends. CDR3 protein: CASSLLDTEAFF. CDR3 bases: TGTGCCAGCAGCCTCTTGGACACTGAAGCTTTCTTT.

The J gene is TRBJ1-1, the V gene TRBV3-1; D call uncertain. V was shortened by 6 bases and J by 1 base, with 9 bases between the two germline ends. The CDR3 length is 13 residues. The germline V gene has CDR1 LGHDT and CDR2 YNNKEL (reference sequence). The CDR3 reads CASRPGRNTEAFF. For the CDR3, the DNA is TGTGCCAGCAGACCCGGGAGGAACACTGAAGCTTTCTTT. Variable domain in full (rest from reference TRBV3-1 and TRBJ1-1): DTAVSQTPKYLVTQMGNDKSIKCEQNLGHDTMYWYKQDSKKFLKIMFSYNNKELIINETVPNRFSPKSPDKAHLNLHINSLELGDSAVYFCASRPGRNTEAFFGQGTRLTVV.

The rearrangement uses TRBV7-2 and TRBJ1-5; TRBD1 matches at 8 bases. The V and J ends lost 3 bases and 7 bases, in that order; junction bases with no gene match: 5. Germline V CDR1 and CDR2: SGHTA, FQGNSA. The CDR3 totals 14 residues. CDR3 amino acids: CASSFRQGRQPQHF. In DNA, the CDR3 is TGTGCCAGCAGCTTTCGACAGGGGAGGCAGCCCCAGCATTTT.

This clonotype has a count of ten or more. One junction end disagrees with the germline gene, perhaps due to a read error. The chain is built from TRBV5-1 and TRBJ2-5, with 7 bases identical to TRBD1. CDR1 and CDR2 (germline): SGHRS, YFSETQ. This CDR3 is 15 amino acids long. The CDR3 region has the DNA TGCGCCAGCAGCATGGGACAGATAAGAGAAGAGGCCCAGTACTTC. This translates into CASSMGQIREEAQYF.

The chain uses TRBV3-1 and TRBJ1-4, with 7 positions matching TRBD1. Germline CDR1 and CDR2: LGHDT and YNNKEL (reference sequence). This CDR3 region has 14 residues. V was clipped by 4 bases and J by 8 bases; unmatched bases: 7. The CDR3 is CASSPRDRNEKLFF. The CDR3 nucleotides are TGTGCCAGCAGCCCCCGGGACAGAAACGAAAAACTGTTTTTT.

The chain recombines TRBV5-1 with TRBJ2-6, with unresolved D. Germline CDR1 and CDR2: SGHRS and YFSETQ. Trimming removed 6 bases from V and 2 bases from J, with 12 bases in between. The CDR3 spans 15 residues. The CDR3 DNA reads TGCGCCAGCATGGCAAATGCCCCTGGGGCCAACGTCCTGACTTTC. Its translation is CASMANAPGANVLTF.

This clonotype was counted a few times. V is TRBV12-3 or TRBV12-4 and J is TRBJ1-4, with D perhaps TRBD1 (5 bases). V was cut by 3 bases and J by 10 bases, with 9 bases left in between. The CDR3 contains 12 residues. In DNA form, the CDR3 reads TGTGCCAGCAGTTTGGATGGGGGAAAACTGTTTTTT. Protein product: CASSLDGGKLFF.

This clonotype came up a few times. This chain links TRBV4-1 with TRBJ2-1; D might be TRBD1 or TRBD2, each matching 7 bases. The CDR3 runs 14 residues. V gave up 1 base and J gave up 9 bases, with 13 bases separating them. Germline CDR1 MGHRA, CDR2 YSYEKL. The CDR3 region has the DNA TGCGCCAGCAGCCAAGCAGGGGGGGGCGGTGAGCAGTTCTTC. This gives the protein CASSQAGGGGEQFF.

In its sample, this clonotype was seen a few times. The V and J genes are TRBV6-5 and TRBJ2-7; the D is unclear. There are 12 residues in the CDR3. Trimming removed 3 bases at V and 5 bases at J, with 8 bases between. CDR1 and CDR2 (germline): MNHEY, SVGAGI. Here the CDR3 reads CASSYRTHEQYF. For the CDR3, the DNA is TGTGCCAGCAGTTATAGGACCCACGAGCAGTACTTC.

CDR3 coding DNA: TGTGCCAGCAGCCGACGGGACAGGTGGACAGATACGCAGTATTTT. As protein: CASSRRDRWTDTQYF. V is TRBV7-2 and J is TRBJ2-3; 8 bases map to TRBD1. Per germline, CDR1 SGHTA and CDR2 FQGNSA. V was clipped by 5 bases and J by 3 bases; unmatched bases: 7. The CDR3 runs to 15 residues.

In its sample, this clonotype was seen many times. The V and J genes are TRBV12-3 or TRBV12-4 and TRBJ1-2; 9 nucleotides line up with TRBD1. The CDR3 consists of 13 residues. V shed 4 bases, J shed 8 bases, and the junction held 5 bases outside the gene matches. Written as DNA, the CDR3 is TGTGCCAGCAGTTCCCGACAGGGGGAAGGCTACACCTTC. This encodes CASSSRQGEGYTF.

This clonotype was seen a few times. This chain joins TRBV5-6 and TRBJ1-2; no clear D gene. The length of the CDR3 is 14 residues. Germline V gene lookup returns CDR1 SGHDT and CDR2 YYEEEE. Trimming took off 0 bases at V and 8 bases at J, with 14 bases between the two ends. In DNA form, the CDR3 reads TGTGCCAGCAGCTTGGCCGGACTTGCGGAGGGCTACACCTTC. It encodes CASSLAGLAEGYTF.

This clonotype showed up many times. The chain couples TRBV20-1 to TRBJ2-5; D possibly corresponds to TRBD2 (5 bases). The CDR3 contains 13 residues. Germline CDR1 DFQATT, CDR2 SNEGSKA (reference sequence). Trimming left V 6 bases short and J 4 bases short, with 15 bases between. CDR3 amino acids: CSARGWARETQYF. CDR3 sequence (DNA): TGCAGTGCCCGAGGGTGGGCCAGAGAGACCCAGTACTTC.

There are a few counts of this clonotype. The chain has TRBV10-3 and TRBJ2-1; 12 nucleotides agree with TRBD2. The CDR3 extends over 13 amino acids. After removal of 11 bases from V and 8 bases from J, the junction contained 7 bases not matched to a gene. Germline V gene lookup returns CDR1 ENHRY and CDR2 SYGVKD. DNA for the CDR3: TGTGCCGCCCGGACTAGCGGGGTCGATGAGCAGTTCTTC. Protein: CAARTSGVDEQFF.

This clonotype was detected a few times. The CDR3 sequence: CASSQEIGYRGGESDTQYF. The CDR3 nucleotides read TGCGCCAGCAGCCAAGAGATCGGCTACCGGGGGGGGGAGTCAGATACGCAGTATTTT. V gene TRBV4-1 combines with J gene TRBJ2-3; 8 bases fit TRBD2. The CDR3 has 19 amino acids. The junction had 15 bases not matched to a gene; V was cut back by 0 bases and J by 4 bases. Per the germline V gene, CDR1 is MGHRA and CDR2 is YSYEKL.